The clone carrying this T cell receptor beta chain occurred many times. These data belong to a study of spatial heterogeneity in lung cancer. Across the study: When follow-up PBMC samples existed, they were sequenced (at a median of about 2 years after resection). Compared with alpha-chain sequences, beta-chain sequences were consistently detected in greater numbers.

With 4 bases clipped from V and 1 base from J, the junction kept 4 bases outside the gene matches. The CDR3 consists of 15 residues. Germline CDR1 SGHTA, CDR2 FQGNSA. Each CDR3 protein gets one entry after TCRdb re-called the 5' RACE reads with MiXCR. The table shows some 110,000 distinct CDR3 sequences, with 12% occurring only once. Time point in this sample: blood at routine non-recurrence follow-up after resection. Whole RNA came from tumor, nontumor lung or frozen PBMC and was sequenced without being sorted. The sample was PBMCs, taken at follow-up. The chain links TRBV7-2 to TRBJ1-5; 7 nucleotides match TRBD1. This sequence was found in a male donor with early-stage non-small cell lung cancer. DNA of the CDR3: TGTGCCAGCAGCTCCCAGGGGGGCAGCAATCAGCCCCAGCATTTT. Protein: CASSSQGGSNQPQHF.